This TCR beta chain came from a study of PD-L1 blockade in urothelial cancer. Across the study: Enrolled patients had been treated previously with 0 to 3 chemotherapy regimens. At 6 weeks and at 3 weeks (second dose) after treatment start, blood was analyzed. Researchers found blood samples held a median of roughly 140,000 T cells.

The data were produced by immunoSEQ multiplex PCR, yet TCRdb's version contains in-frame clones alone and is incomplete. This table holds tens of thousands of clones, around 84% found once. CDR3 length equals 15 residues. Germline CDR1 is ENHRY and CDR2 is SYGVKD. Trimming stripped 5 bases from V and 0 bases from J, with 13 bases between. Study conclusions and caveats: TCR clonality was measured in pretreatment peripheral blood. Clonality below the median predicted better survival.

This clone was recorded once. The antigen is unknown. Material: PBMCs, obtained around atezolizumab (anti-PD-L1) treatment. The V gene is TRBV10-3, the J gene TRBJ1-1, with a tentative D call TRBD1 (6 bases). The source is a man between 65 and 79 years old with urothelial cancer. The CDR3 DNA is TGTGCCATCAGTCAACCCAGGGGCCTGAACACTGAAGCTTTCTTT. As protein: CAISQPRGLNTEAFF.